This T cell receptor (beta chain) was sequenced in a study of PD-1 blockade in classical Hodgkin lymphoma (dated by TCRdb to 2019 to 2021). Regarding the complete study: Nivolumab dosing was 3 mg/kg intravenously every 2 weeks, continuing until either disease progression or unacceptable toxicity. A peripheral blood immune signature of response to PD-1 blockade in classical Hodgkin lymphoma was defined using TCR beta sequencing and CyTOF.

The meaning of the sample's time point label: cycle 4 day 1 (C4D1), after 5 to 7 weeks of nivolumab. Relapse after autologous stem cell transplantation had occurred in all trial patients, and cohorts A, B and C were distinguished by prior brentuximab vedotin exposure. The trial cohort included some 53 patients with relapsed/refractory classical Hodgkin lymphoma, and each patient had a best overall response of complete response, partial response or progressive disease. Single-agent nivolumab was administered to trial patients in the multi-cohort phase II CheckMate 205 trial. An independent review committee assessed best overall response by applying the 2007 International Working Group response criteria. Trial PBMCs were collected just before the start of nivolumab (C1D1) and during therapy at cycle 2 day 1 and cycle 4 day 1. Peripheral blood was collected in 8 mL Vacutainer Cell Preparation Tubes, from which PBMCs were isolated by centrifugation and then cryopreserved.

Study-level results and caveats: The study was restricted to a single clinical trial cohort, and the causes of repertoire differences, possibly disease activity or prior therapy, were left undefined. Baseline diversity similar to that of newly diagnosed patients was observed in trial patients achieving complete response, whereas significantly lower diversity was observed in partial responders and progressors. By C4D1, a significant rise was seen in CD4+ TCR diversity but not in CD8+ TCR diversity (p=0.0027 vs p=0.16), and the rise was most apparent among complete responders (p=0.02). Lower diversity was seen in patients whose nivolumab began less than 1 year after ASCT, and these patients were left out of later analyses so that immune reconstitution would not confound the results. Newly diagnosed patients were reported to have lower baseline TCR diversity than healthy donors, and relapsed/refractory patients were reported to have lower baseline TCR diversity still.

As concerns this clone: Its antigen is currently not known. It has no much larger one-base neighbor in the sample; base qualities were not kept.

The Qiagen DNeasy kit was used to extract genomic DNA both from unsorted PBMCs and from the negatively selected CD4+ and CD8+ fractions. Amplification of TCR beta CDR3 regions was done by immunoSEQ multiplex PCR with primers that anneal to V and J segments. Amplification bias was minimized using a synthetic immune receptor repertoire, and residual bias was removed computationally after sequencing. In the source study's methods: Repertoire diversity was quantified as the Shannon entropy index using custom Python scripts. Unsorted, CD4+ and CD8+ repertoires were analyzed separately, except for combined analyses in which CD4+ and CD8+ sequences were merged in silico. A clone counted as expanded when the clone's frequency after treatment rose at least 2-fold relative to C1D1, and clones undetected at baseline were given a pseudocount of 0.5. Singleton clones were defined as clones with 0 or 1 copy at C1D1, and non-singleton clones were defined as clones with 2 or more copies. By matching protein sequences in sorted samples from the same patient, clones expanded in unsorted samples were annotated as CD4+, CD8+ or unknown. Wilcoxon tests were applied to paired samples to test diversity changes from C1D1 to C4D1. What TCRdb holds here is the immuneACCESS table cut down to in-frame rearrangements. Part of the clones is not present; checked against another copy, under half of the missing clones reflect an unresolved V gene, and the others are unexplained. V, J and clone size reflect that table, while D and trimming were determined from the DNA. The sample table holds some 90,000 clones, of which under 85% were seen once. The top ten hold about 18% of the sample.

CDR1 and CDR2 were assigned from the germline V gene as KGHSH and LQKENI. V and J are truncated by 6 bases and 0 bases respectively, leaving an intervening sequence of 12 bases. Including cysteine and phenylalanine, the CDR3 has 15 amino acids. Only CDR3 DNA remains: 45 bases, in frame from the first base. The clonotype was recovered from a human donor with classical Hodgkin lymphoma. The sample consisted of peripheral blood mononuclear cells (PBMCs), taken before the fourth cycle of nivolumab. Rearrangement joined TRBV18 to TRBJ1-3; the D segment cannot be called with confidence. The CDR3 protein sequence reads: CASSSDTNSGNTIYF. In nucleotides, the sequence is TGTGCCAGCTCGTCCGACACAAACTCTGGAAACACCATATATTTT.